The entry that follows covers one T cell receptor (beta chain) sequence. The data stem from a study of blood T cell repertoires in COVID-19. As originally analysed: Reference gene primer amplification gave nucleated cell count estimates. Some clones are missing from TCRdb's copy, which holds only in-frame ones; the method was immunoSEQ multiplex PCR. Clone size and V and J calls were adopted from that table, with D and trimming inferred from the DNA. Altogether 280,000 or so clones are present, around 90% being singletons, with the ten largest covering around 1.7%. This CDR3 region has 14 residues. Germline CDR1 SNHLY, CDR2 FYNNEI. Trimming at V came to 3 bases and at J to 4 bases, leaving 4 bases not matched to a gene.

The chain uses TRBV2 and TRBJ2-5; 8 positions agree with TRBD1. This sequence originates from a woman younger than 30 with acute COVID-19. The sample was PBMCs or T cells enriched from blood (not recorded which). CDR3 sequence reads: CASSDGQGGETQYF. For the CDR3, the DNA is TGTGCCAGCAGTGACGGACAGGGAGGAGAGACCCAGTACTTC.